This T cell receptor (beta chain) was retrieved from a study of cytomegalovirus exposure and HLA in healthy donors. This clone showed up just a few times. The primer mix had 60 Vbeta and 13 Jbeta primers. Measured with immunoSEQ multiplex PCR; TCRdb has only the in-frame clones, and not every one. The sample includes 95,000 to 110,000 clones, around 73% of them seen just once. V lost 5 bases and J lost 3; bases outside the gene matches: 4. Germline V gene data show CDR1 as KGHSH and CDR2 as LQKENI. This CDR3 comprises 14 residues. This chain connects TRBV18 to TRBJ1-5; 7 positions agree with TRBD1. The receptor comes from a woman between 40 and 50 years old in good health and CMV-seronegative. Material for sequencing was PBMCs. The chain's CDR3 is CASSNRGFNQPQHF. CDR3 DNA sequence: TGTGCCAGCTCAAACAGGGGATTCAATCAGCCCCAGCATTTT.